The 3 T cell receptor beta chains reported below all come from one sample, sequenced in a study of shared clonotypes between healthy human individuals. Sequencing used immunoSEQ multiplex PCR; TCRdb keeps in-frame clones, though not all of them. The table has millions of clones, about 92% seen once. CD45RO negativity and positive selection for CCR7 defined naive CD8 cells, a population that excluded terminally differentiated effector memory CD45RA+ cells. The sequenced sample was naive CD8+ T cells from PBMCs. The receptors stem from a man aged 18 to 30 in good health. Some clones in this sample may be carry-over from other donors' samples.

The rearrangement links TRBV5-8 to TRBJ1-2; no reliable D call. The CDR3 is 12 amino acids. V was pared by 0 bases and J by 6 bases, with 6 bases between. The germline CDR1 and CDR2 sequences are SGHTS and YDEGEE. The CDR3 loop is CASSLEAHGYTF. CDR3 DNA: TGTGCCAGCAGCTTGGAAGCCCATGGCTACACCTTC.

The CDR3: CASAGGWSEAFF. CDR3 DNA sequence: TGTGCCAGCGCAGGGGGGTGGTCTGAAGCTTTCTTT. This chain links TRBV25-1 with TRBJ1-1, with 7 bases matching TRBD1. The CDR3 sequence is 12 residues long. V lost 8 bases, J lost 6 bases, and 6 bases stayed unmatched. Germline V gene sequence: CDR1 MGHDK, CDR2 SYGVNS.

The gene calls are TRBV5-1 and TRBJ1-1; no firm D call. The CDR3 has 16 residues. Germline CDR1 reads SGHRS; CDR2 reads YFSETQ. The V gene lost 0 bases and the J gene lost 1 base, with 13 bases spanning the gap. The CDR3 DNA is TGCGCCAGCAGCTTGGCCTCACTCGGCCCGAACACTGAAGCTTTCTTT. It translates to CASSLASLGPNTEAFF.